Listed here are 26 T cell receptor beta chains from one sample, sequenced in a study of T cell changes during pregnancy in multiple sclerosis. Sequenced by immunoSEQ multiplex PCR; TCRdb stores in-frame clones only, minus some. The sample lists some 68,000 clones; about 90% were seen once. The specimen comprised peripheral blood, sampled in the second trimester of pregnancy. The receptors here all came from a female donor in good health, enrolled as a control in a pregnancy study.

V usage is TRBV6-1 and J usage is TRBJ1-1; maybe TRBD1 (6 bases). Trimming removed 6 bases from V and 0 bases from J, with 14 bases in between. Germline V gene data show CDR1 as MNHNS and CDR2 as SASEGT. The CDR3 is 15 amino acids. CDR3: CASSPLDRLNTEAFF. The CDR3 DNA reads as TGTGCCAGCAGCCCCTTAGACAGGCTGAACACTGAAGCTTTCTTT.

The V and J genes are TRBV6-5 and TRBJ2-2, with 7 bases aligning to TRBD2. CDR1 is MNHEY, CDR2 SVGAGI, per germline. The CDR3 extends over 13 amino acids. The junction had 5 bases not matched to a gene; V was cut back by 6 bases and J by 7 bases. The CDR3 region is CASSPTGGGELFF. DNA for the CDR3: TGTGCCAGCAGCCCTACGGGGGGCGGGGAGCTGTTTTTT.

The chain joins TRBV4-2 to TRBJ2-2; maybe TRBD2 (5 bases). Germline CDR1 and CDR2: LGHNA and YNFKEQ. Trimming shortened V by 0 bases and J by 6 bases, and 17 bases separated the two germline ends. The CDR3 extends over 17 amino acids. CDR3 amino acids: CASSQEGALAGAGELFF. The DNA of the CDR3 is TGTGCCAGCAGCCAAGAGGGTGCGCTAGCTGGCGCCGGGGAGCTGTTTTTT.

The chain links TRBV27 to TRBJ1-2; 8 bases fit TRBD1. The J segment lost 6 bases and the V segment lost 2 bases, leaving 8 bases of the junction unmatched. The germline gives CDR1 MNHEY, CDR2 SMNVEV (reference sequence). This CDR3 comprises 15 residues. Here the CDR3 DNA reads TGTGCCAGCAGTTTAGAAGCCAGGGGGCGAGATGGCTACACCTTC. Protein: CASSLEARGRDGYTF.

This sequence joins TRBV6-1 and TRBJ2-3, with 7 bases fitting TRBD2. The CDR3 runs to 14 residues. J lost 4 bases, V lost 4 bases, and 5 bases had no gene match. Germline CDR1 reads MNHNS; CDR2 reads SASEGT. This CDR3 reads CASSVREDPDTQYF. DNA of the CDR3: TGTGCCAGCAGTGTACGGGAGGACCCAGATACGCAGTATTTT.

The V and J genes are TRBV29-1 and TRBJ2-3; TRBD2 is a possible D gene (6 bases). Trimming removed 7 bases at V and 0 bases at J, with 11 bases between. CDR3 length: 13 residues. CDR1 is SQVTM and CDR2 is ANQGSEA in the germline V gene. The CDR3 protein is CSEIAVSTDTQYF. In nucleotides, the CDR3 is TGCAGCGAAATAGCGGTCAGCACAGATACGCAGTATTTT.

This clone was seen only a few times. The chain uses TRBV27 and TRBJ1-1, with D perhaps matching TRBD1 (5 bases). The CDR3 loop spans 13 amino acids. Germline CDR1 and CDR2: MNHEY and SMNVEV (reference sequence). Trimming cost V 7 bases and J 2 bases, with 11 bases left between them. CDR3 residues: CASTSGVNTEAFF. DNA of the CDR3: TGTGCCAGCACCTCGGGGGTCAACACTGAAGCTTTCTTT.

A few counts support this clone. The chain has TRBV6-1 and TRBJ2-3; D is perhaps TRBD1 (6 bases). The CDR3 length is 15 residues. Trimming took 6 bases from V and 3 from J, leaving 16 bases between them. Germline CDR1 reads MNHNS; CDR2 reads SASEGT. The CDR3: CASRAGAAETDTQYF. For the CDR3, the DNA is TGTGCCAGCAGAGCAGGGGCCGCGGAAACAGATACGCAGTATTTT.

The chain uses TRBV7-9 and TRBJ2-7; D uncertain. V was pared by 2 bases and J by 2 bases, with 13 bases between. The length of the CDR3 is 15 residues. Germline lookup yields CDR1 SEHNR and CDR2 FQNEAQ (reference sequence). In DNA form, the CDR3 reads TGTGCCAGCAGCTTAACCCCGCGAGGCCCCTACGAGCAGTACTTC. This sequence encodes CASSLTPRGPYEQYF.

This sequence joins TRBV5-1 and TRBJ1-1; 7 bases agree with TRBD1. The germline gives CDR1 SGHRS, CDR2 YFSETQ. CDR3 size: 14 residues. V shed 5 bases and J 5 bases; nucleotides not matched to a gene: 9. The CDR3 DNA reads as TGCGCCAGCAGACCTGACAGGGTTCGTACTGAAGCTTTCTTT. Its protein product is CASRPDRVRTEAFF.

The rearrangement links TRBV9 to TRBJ2-5; 9 nucleotides line up with TRBD2. V was pared by 2 bases and J by 6 bases, with 8 bases of the junction left unmatched. Germline V gene lookup returns CDR1 SGDLS and CDR2 YYNGEE. CDR3 length: 15 residues. The CDR3 here is CASSVGLAGMKTQYF. CDR3 bases: TGTGCCAGCAGCGTTGGGCTAGCGGGAATGAAGACCCAGTACTTC.

The CDR3 loop reads CASSLGLHEQYF. The CDR3 DNA sequence: TGTGCCAGCAGCCTGGGACTCCACGAGCAGTACTTC. V and J are TRBV6-6 and TRBJ2-5; TRBD2 might be the D (6 bases). The J call may not be correct, given that the DNA end is closer to TRBJ2-7. This CDR3 region has 12 residues. The germline CDR1 and CDR2 sequences are MNHNY and SVGAGI (reference sequence).

This clone was recorded only once. The V gene is TRBV4-1, the J gene TRBJ2-1, with 7 bases aligning to TRBD2. This CDR3 is built from 16 residues. V trimming: 0 bases; J trimming: 4 bases; junction bases outside the gene matches: 6. CDR1 is MGHRA, CDR2 YSYEKL, per germline. CDR3 protein: CASSQEPAGVYNEQFF. As DNA, the CDR3 is TGCGCCAGCAGCCAAGAACCGGCGGGAGTTTACAATGAGCAGTTCTTC.

This sequence joins TRBV6-1 and TRBJ1-5; D not resolved. The V end was cut by 5 bases, the J end by 5 bases, with 13 bases between. The CDR3 has 14 residues. Germline V lookup: CDR1 MNHNS, CDR2 SASEGT. This CDR3 reads CASSSSGRDQPQHF. In DNA form, the CDR3 reads TGTGCCAGCAGTTCCTCTGGGCGAGATCAGCCCCAGCATTTT.

The rearrangement joins TRBV27 to TRBJ1-5; 9 bases fit TRBD1. J gave up 7 bases and V 5 bases, and 6 bases lay outside the gene matches. The CDR3 spans 14 residues. CDR1 and CDR2 from the germline V gene are MNHEY and SMNVEV (reference sequence). The CDR3 sequence: CASSPQGAVQPQHF. CDR3 nucleotide sequence: TGTGCCAGCAGTCCACAGGGGGCTGTGCAGCCCCAGCATTTT.

The chain uses TRBV5-6 and TRBJ1-1; D is unclear. This CDR3 has 13 residues. The germline V and J ends were trimmed by 3 bases and 4 bases, with 10 bases remaining between them. CDR1 SGHDT and CDR2 YYEEEE come from the germline V gene. The CDR3 DNA reads TGTGCCAGCAGCTGGGCCCGGGGCACTGAAGCTTTCTTT. The encoded protein is CASSWARGTEAFF.

The chain couples TRBV13 to TRBJ2-1, with D possibly being TRBD2 (6 bases). This CDR3 is built from 13 residues. V was pared by 5 bases and J by 7 bases, with 12 bases between. Germline V lookup: CDR1 PRHDT, CDR2 FYEKMQ (reference sequence). Written as DNA, the CDR3 is TGTGCCAGCAGCCCGCGGGGCCTTAATGAGCAGTTCTTC. Translation gives CASSPRGLNEQFF.

The chain uses TRBV27 and TRBJ2-6; 7 bases are a match to TRBD1. The junction had 10 bases not matched to a gene; V was cut back by 4 bases and J by 4 bases. The CDR3 has 17 amino acids. Germline loops: CDR1 MNHEY, CDR2 SMNVEV (reference sequence). CDR3 residues: CASSSLLQGIGANVLTF. CDR3 DNA sequence: TGTGCCAGCAGTTCACTATTACAGGGGATAGGGGCCAACGTCCTGACTTTC.

This clone was detected only a few times. The chain has TRBV2 and TRBJ2-1; a possible D gene is TRBD2 (5 bases). The CDR3 runs to 12 residues. Trimming removed 10 bases from V and 7 bases from J, with 14 bases in between. In germline, CDR1 is SNHLY, CDR2 FYNNEI. CDR3 in DNA: TGTGCCATGGAGGCCCCCCGGAATGAGCAGTTCTTC. Amino acid sequence: CAMEAPRNEQFF.

The rearrangement links TRBV6-1 to TRBJ2-3; TRBD2 matches at 8 bases. Germline V CDR1 and CDR2: MNHNS, SASEGT. J gave up 4 bases and V 3 bases, and 6 bases lay outside the gene matches. CDR3 length equals 15 residues. The CDR3 region is CASSEGRGGADTQYF. CDR3 bases: TGTGCCAGCAGTGAGGGACGGGGGGGCGCAGATACGCAGTATTTT.

This clone came up once. The chain has TRBV27 and TRBJ2-1; 12 bases map to TRBD2. The V gene end was trimmed by 8 bases and the J gene end by 3 bases; junction bases not matched to a gene: 8. CDR3 length: 16 residues. Germline loops: CDR1 MNHEY, CDR2 SMNVEV (reference sequence). The DNA for the CDR3 is TGTGCCAGCGGCTCTAGCGGGGGGGTTTTCTACAATGAGCAGTTCTTC. This codes for CASGSSGGVFYNEQFF.

V is TRBV28 and J is TRBJ1-2; D remains unclear. The CDR3 sequence is 16 residues long. CDR1 is MDHEN and CDR2 is SYDVKM in the germline V gene. Between the trimmed V and J ends, which lost 5 bases and 6 bases, there was a span of 22 bases. As DNA, the CDR3 is TGTGCCAGCAGTACACAACCCGTCCAAACGGAGGATGGCTACACCTTC. Translation gives CASSTQPVQTEDGYTF.

The chain couples TRBV27 to TRBJ2-1, with D uncertain. V lost 6 bases and J lost 0, with 18 bases in between. Germline assignment: CDR1 MNHEY and CDR2 SMNVEV (reference sequence). The CDR3 loop spans 17 amino acids. The DNA for the CDR3 is TGTGCCAGCAGAAACCCCAGGCTCAACAGCTCCTACAATGAGCAGTTCTTC. The encoded protein is CASRNPRLNSSYNEQFF.

The V gene is TRBV9, the J gene TRBJ2-1, with 12 bases fitting TRBD2. The junction had 7 bases not matched to a gene; V was cut back by 0 bases and J by 0 bases. The CDR3 contains 19 residues. Germline V gene lookup returns CDR1 SGDLS and CDR2 YYNGEE. In DNA form, the CDR3 reads TGTGCCAGCAGCGTAGCCTACTCGACTAGCGGGAGCTCCTACAATGAGCAGTTCTTC. This translates into CASSVAYSTSGSSYNEQFF.

The chain recombines TRBV19 with TRBJ1-6; D may be TRBD1 (6 bases). CDR3 length: 15 amino acids. V was pared by 3 bases and J by 8 bases, with 14 bases between. Germline-derived CDR1 and CDR2 are LNHDA and SQIVND (reference sequence). In DNA form, the CDR3 reads TGTGCCAGTAGTATCCAGGGGCTCAAAGATTCACCCCTCCACTTT. Translated, it gives CASSIQGLKDSPLHF.

This clone was recorded once. The chain links TRBV13 to TRBJ1-3; the D gene is possibly TRBD1 (5 bases). The CDR3 contains 15 residues. Germline CDR1 and CDR2: PRHDT and FYEKMQ (reference sequence). Between the trimmed V and J ends, which lost 1 base and 3 bases, there was a span of 10 bases. The CDR3 sequence is CASSLDRQGGNTIYF. In DNA form, the CDR3 reads TGTGCCAGCAGCTTAGACAGGCAAGGTGGAAACACCATATATTTT.